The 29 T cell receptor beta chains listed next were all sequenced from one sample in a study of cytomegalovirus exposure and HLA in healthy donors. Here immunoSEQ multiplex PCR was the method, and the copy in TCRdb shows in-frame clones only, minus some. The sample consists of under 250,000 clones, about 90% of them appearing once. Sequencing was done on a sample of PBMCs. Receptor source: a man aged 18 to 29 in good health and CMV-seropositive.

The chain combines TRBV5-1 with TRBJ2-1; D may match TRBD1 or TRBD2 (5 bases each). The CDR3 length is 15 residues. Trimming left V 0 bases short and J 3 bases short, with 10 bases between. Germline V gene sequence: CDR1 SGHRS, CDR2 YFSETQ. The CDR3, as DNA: TGCGCCAGCAGCTTGGACGGGACCAGCTACAATGAGCAGTTCTTC. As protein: CASSLDGTSYNEQFF. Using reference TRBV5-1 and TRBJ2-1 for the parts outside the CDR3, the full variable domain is KAGVTQTPRYLIKTRGQQVTLSCSPISGHRSVSWYQQTPGQGLQFLFEYFSETQRNKGNFPGRFSGRQFSNSRSEMNVSTLELGDSALYLCASSLDGTSYNEQFFGPGTRLTVL.

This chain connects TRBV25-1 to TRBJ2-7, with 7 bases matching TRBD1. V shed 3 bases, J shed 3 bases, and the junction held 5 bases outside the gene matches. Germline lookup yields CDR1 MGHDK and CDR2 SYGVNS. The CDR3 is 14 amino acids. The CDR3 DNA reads TGTGCCAGCAGTGAGGGACAGCACAGCTACGAGCAGTACTTC. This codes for CASSEGQHSYEQYF.

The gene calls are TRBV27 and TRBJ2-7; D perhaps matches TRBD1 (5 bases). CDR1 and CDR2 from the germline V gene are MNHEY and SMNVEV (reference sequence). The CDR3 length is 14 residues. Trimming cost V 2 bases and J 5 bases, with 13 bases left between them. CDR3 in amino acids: CASSLQGALHEQYF. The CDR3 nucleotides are TGTGCCAGCAGTTTACAAGGGGCTCTACACGAGCAGTACTTC.

Here the CDR3 reads CSVGTGDFGEAFF. The DNA for the CDR3 is TGCAGCGTTGGGACAGGGGATTTCGGTGAAGCTTTCTTT. V usage is TRBV29-1 and J usage is TRBJ1-1, with 9 nucleotides matching TRBD1. The CDR3 is made up of 13 amino acids. The ends lost 4 bases at V and 7 bases at J; junction bases unmatched: 7. Germline V lookup: CDR1 SQVTM, CDR2 ANQGSEA.

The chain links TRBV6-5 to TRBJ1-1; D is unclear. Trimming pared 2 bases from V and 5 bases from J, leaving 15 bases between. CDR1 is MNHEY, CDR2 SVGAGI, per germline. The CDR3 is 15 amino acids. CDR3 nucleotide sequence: TGTGCCAGCAGTTACCTCGACCAGAGGTATACTGAAGCTTTCTTT. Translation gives CASSYLDQRYTEAFF.

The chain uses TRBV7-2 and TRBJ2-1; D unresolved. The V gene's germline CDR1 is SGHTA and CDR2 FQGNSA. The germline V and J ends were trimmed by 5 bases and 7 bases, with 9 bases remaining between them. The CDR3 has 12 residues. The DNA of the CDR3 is TGTGCCAGCAGCCCGGTAAAAAATGAGCAGTTCTTC. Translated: CASSPVKNEQFF.

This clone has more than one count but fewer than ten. The CDR3 DNA reads as TGTGCCAGCAGCTTCGCGGGCGAGCAGTACTTC. Its translation: CASSFAGEQYF. The chain employs TRBV11-2 and TRBJ2-7; possibly TRBD2 for D (5 bases). V was cut by 3 bases and J by 6 bases, with 6 bases left in between. CDR1 and CDR2 from the germline V gene are SGHAT and FQNNGV. The CDR3 runs to 11 residues.

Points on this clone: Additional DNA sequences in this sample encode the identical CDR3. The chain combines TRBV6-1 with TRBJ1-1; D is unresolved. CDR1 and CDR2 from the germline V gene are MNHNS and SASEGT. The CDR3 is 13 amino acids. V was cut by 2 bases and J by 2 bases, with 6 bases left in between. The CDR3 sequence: CASSESRNTEAFF. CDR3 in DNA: TGTGCCAGCAGTGAATCTCGTAACACTGAAGCTTTCTTT.

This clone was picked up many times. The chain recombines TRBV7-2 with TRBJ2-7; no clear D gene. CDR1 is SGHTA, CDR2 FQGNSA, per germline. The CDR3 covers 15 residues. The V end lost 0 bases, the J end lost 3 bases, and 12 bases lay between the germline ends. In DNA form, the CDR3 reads TGTGCCAGCAGCTTAGCGCACGTCCCCAGCTACGAGCAGTACTTC. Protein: CASSLAHVPSYEQYF.

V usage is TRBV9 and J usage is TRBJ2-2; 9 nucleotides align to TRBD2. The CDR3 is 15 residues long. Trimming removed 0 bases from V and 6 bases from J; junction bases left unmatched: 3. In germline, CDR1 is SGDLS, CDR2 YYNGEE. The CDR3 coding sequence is TGTGCCAGCAGCGTAGACGCGGGAGGGCCCGGGGAGCTGTTTTTT. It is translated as CASSVDAGGPGELFF. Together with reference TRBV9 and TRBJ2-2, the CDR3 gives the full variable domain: DSGVTQTPKHLITATGQRVTLRCSPRSGDLSVYWYQQSLDQGLQFLIQYYNGEERAKGNILERFSAQQFPDLHSELNLSSLELGDSALYFCASSVDAGGPGELFFGEGSRLTVL.

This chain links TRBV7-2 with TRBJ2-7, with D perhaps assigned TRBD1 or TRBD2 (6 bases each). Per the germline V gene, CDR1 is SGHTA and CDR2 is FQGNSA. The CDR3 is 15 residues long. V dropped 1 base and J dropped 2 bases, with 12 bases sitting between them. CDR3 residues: CASSLGGAVTYEQYF. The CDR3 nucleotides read TGTGCCAGCAGCTTAGGGGGGGCGGTAACCTACGAGCAGTACTTC.

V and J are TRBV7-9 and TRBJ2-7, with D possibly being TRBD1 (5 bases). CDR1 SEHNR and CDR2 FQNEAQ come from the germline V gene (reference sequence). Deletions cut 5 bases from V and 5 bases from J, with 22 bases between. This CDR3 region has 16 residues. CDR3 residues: CASSARNGLGVNEQYF. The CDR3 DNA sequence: TGTGCCAGCAGCGCCCGTAACGGTTTAGGGGTCAACGAGCAGTACTTC.

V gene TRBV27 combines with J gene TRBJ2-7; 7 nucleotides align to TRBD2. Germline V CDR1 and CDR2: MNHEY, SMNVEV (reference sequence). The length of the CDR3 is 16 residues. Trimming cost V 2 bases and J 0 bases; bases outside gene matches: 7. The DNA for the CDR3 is TGTGCCAGCAGTTTAAACCTGGCTAGCGGCTCCTACGAGCAGTACTTC. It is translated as CASSLNLASGSYEQYF.

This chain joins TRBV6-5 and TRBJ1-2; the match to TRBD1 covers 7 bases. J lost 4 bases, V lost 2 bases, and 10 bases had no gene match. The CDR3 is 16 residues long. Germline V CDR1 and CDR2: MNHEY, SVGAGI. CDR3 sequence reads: CASSYTSGTVGYGYTF. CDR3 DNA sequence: TGTGCCAGCAGTTACACCTCCGGGACAGTAGGCTATGGCTACACCTTC.

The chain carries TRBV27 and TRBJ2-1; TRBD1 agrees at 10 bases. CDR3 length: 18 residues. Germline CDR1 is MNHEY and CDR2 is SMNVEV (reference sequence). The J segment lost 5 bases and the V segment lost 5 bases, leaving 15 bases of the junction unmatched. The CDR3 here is CASSPLNSDRGLDNEQFF. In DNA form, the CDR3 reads TGTGCCAGCAGTCCCCTGAATTCCGACAGGGGGCTAGACAATGAGCAGTTCTTC.

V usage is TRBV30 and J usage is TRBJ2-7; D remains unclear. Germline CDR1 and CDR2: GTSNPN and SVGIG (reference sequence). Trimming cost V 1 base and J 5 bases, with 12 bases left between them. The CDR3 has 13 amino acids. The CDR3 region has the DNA TGTGCCTGGAGTGCTCTCCCCCAGGACGAGCAGTACTTC. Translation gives CAWSALPQDEQYF.

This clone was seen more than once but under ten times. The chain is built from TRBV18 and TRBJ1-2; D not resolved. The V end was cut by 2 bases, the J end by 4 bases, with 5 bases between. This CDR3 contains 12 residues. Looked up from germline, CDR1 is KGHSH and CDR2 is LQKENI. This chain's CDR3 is CASSPGFYGYTF. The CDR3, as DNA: TGTGCCAGCTCACCAGGGTTCTATGGCTACACCTTC.

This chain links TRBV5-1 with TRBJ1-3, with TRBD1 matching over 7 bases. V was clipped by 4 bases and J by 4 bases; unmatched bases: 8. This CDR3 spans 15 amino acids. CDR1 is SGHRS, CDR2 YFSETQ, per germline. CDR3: CASSRDSGGGNTIYF. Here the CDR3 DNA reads TGCGCCAGCAGCCGGGACAGCGGAGGGGGAAACACCATATATTTT.

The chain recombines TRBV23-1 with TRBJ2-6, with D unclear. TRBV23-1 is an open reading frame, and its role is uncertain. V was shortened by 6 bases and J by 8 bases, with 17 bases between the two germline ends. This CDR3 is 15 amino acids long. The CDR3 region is CASRKIRTGSNVLTF. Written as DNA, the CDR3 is TGCGCCAGCAGGAAAATACGGACCGGGTCCAACGTCCTGACTTTC.

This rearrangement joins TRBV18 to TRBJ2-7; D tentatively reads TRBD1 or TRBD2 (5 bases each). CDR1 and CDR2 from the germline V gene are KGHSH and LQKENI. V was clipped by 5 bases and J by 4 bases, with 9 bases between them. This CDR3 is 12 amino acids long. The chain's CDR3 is CASSWGPYEQYF. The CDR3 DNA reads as TGTGCCAGCTCATGGGGACCTTACGAGCAGTACTTC.

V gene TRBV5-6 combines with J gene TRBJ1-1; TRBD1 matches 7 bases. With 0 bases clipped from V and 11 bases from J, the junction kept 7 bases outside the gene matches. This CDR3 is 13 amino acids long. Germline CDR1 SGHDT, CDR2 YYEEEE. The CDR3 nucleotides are TGTGCCAGCAGCTTGGTTGGTCAGGGGGTGGCTTTCTTT. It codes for CASSLVGQGVAFF.

In DNA form, the CDR3 reads TGTGCCACCAGCAGAGATCTGGCAGACCTTGTTGGCTACACCTTC. It yields the protein CATSRDLADLVGYTF. V and J are TRBV15 and TRBJ1-2; D unclear. This CDR3 is 15 amino acids long. V was shortened by 0 bases and J by 7 bases, with 15 bases between the two germline ends. Germline CDR1 reads LNHNV; CDR2 reads YYDKDF (reference sequence).

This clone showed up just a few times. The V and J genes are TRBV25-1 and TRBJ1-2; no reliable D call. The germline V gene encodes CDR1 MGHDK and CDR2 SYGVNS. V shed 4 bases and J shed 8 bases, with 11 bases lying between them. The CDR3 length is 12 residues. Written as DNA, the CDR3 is TGTGCCAGCAGTGGTGCCCCTTACGGCTACACCTTC. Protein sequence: CASSGAPYGYTF.

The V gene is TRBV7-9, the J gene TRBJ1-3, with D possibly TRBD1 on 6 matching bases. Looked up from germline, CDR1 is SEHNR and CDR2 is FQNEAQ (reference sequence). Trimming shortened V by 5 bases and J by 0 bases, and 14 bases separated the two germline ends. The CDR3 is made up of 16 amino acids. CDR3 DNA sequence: TGTGCCAGCAGCCACTCGACAGGACACTCTGGAAACACCATATATTTT. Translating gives CASSHSTGHSGNTIYF.

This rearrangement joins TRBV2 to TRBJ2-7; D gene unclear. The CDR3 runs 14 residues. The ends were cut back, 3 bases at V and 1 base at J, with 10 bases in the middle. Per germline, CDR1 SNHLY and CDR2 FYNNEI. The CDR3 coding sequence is TGTGCCAGCAGTGATCCCAGGTCGTCCTACGAGCAGTACTTC. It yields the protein CASSDPRSSYEQYF.

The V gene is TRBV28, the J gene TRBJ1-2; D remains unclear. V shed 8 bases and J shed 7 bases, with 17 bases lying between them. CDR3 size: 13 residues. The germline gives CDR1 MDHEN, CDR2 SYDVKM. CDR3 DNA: TGTGCCAGCTCGGAGGGCGGTAAGACTGGCTACACCTTC. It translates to CASSEGGKTGYTF.

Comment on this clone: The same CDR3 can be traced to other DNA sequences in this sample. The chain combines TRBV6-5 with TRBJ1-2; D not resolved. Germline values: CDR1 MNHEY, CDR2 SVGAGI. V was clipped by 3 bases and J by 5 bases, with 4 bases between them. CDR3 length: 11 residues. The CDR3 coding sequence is TGTGCCAGCAGTTATGGGTATGGCTACACCTTC. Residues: CASSYGYGYTF.

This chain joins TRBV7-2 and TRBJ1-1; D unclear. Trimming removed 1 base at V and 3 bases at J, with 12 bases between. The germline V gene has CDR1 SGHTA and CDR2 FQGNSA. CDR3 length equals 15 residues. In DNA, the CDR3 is TGTGCCAGCAGCTTAGAAGCCTCCCGGGACACTGAAGCTTTCTTT. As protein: CASSLEASRDTEAFF. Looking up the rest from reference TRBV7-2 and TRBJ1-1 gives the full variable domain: GAGVSQSPSNKVTEKGKDVELRCDPISGHTALYWYRQSLGQGLEFLIYFQGNSAPDKSGLPSDRFSAERTGGSVSTLTIQRTQQEDSAVYLCASSLEASRDTEAFFGQGTRLTVV.

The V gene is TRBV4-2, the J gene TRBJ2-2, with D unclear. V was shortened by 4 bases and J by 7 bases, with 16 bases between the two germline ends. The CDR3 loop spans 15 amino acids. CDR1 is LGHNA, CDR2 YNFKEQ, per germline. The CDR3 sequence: CASSPTLGSRGELFF. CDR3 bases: TGTGCCAGCAGCCCGACATTAGGTAGTCGCGGGGAGCTGTTTTTT.